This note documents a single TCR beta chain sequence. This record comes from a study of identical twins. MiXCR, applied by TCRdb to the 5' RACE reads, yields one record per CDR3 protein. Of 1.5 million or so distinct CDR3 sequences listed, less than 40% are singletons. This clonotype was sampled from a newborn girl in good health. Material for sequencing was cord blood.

Written as DNA, the CDR3 is TGTGCCAGCAGCTTAGTTGGGAGCACCCATTCCTACGAGCAGTACTTC. Protein sequence: CASSLVGSTHSYEQYF. The chain links TRBV11-2 to TRBJ2-7; D possibly corresponds to TRBD2 (5 bases). The CDR3 is 16 amino acids. The V end was cut by 1 base, the J end by 1 base, with 14 bases between. CDR1 and CDR2 from the germline V gene are SGHAT and FQNNGV.